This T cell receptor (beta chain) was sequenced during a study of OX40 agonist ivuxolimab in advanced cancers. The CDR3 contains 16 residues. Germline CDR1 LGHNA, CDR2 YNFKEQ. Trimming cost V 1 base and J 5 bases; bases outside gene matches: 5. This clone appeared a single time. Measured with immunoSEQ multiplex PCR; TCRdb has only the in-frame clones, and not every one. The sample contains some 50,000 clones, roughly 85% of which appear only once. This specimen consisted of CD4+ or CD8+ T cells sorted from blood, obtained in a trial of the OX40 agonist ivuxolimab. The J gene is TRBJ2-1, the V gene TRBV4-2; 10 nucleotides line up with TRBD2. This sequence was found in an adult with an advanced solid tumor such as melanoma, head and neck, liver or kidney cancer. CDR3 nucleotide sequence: TGTGCCAGCAGCCAAGTGGGAAGCGGGGGGGACAATGAGCAGTTCTTC. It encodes CASSQVGSGGDNEQFF.